This T cell receptor beta chain was identified during a study of blood T cell repertoires in COVID-19. Turning to the study itself: T cells, B-cell-depleted T cells, or PBMCs supplied cDNA or gDNA.

The V end lost 1 base, the J end lost 5 bases, and 9 bases lay between the germline ends. Germline V CDR1 and CDR2: SEHNR, FQNEAQ (reference sequence). This CDR3 is 13 amino acids long. Seattle's enrolled individuals joined amid active infection and were then monitored longitudinally. Assay used: immunoSEQ multiplex PCR; TCRdb lists only in-frame clones, some missing. The sample lists roughly 290,000 clones, over 75% seen once, with around 1% in the top ten. The sequence came from a human donor with COVID-19, enrolled during active disease. The donor label of this sample is uncertain. V is TRBV7-9 and J is TRBJ2-7; D is unresolved. The sequenced material came from peripheral blood. CDR3 in amino acids: CASSLDGGHEQYF. In nucleotides, the CDR3 is TGTGCCAGCAGCTTAGACGGCGGCCACGAGCAGTACTTC.